This TCR beta chain was captured in a study of Ad26.COV2.S vaccination and SARS-CoV-2 variants (dated by TCRdb to the early 2020s). The study in broad terms: Vaccine-arm donors came from COV1001, a multicentre, randomized, double-blind, placebo-controlled phase I-IIa trial of Ad26.COV2.S in healthy adults. Ad26.COV2.S was administered intramuscularly at 5 x 10^10 or 1 x 10^11 viral particles, either as a single shot or as two shots given 56 days apart. The specificity and breadth of SARS-CoV-2-reactive T cell receptors after Ad26.COV2.S vaccination were assessed by TCRbeta repertoire sequencing. The TCR-sequenced set comprised approximately 32 samples: some 19 Ad26.COV2.S vaccine recipients, 5 placebo recipients and 8 SARS-CoV-2 convalescent individuals. Trial participants were randomized into five groups of five: low-dose or high-dose Ad26.COV2.S given once or twice, or placebo on both occasions. Throughout the experiments and outcome assessment, investigators stayed blinded to trial group allocation. Beyond this particular receptor, the publication reports: According to the authors, total T cell responses may have been underestimated by the TCR breadth and depth analyses. The study was not powered to compare responses between vaccine doses or regimens. Compared with placebo recipients, Ad26.COV2.S recipients showed higher spike-specific TCR breadth (P = 0.0014). After vaccination, substantial breadth of spike-specific CD8+ and CD4+ T cell responses was reported. Vaccine and placebo recipients had similar non-spike TCR breadth, a finding consistent with the vaccine containing only spike.

TCRbeta CDR3 regions were sequenced with the immunoSEQ Assay. After extraction, genomic DNA underwent amplification by bias-controlled multiplex PCR, followed by high-throughput sequencing. Per the authors' processing: Collapsing and filtering of sequences were performed to quantify the absolute abundance of each unique TCRbeta CDR3 region. T cell fraction was estimated by normalizing TCRbeta template counts to usable DNA, with usable DNA measured through amplification of reference genes found in all nucleated cells. Repertoire TCRs were annotated as SARS-CoV-2-specific when V gene, CDR3 amino acid sequence and J gene were exactly matched to a known reactive TCR set. MIRA supplied the reference SARS-CoV-2 TCR set, which was filtered for enrichment in COVID-19-positive ImmuneCODE repertoires so that public or cross-reactive TCRs were removed. Drawing on the MIRA antigens, annotated TCRs were analysed further at the level of specific ORF or position within ORF. Breadth was defined as annotated unique rearrangements over total unique productive rearrangements; depth was the summed frequency of those rearrangements. Two-sided Wilcoxon rank-sum tests were applied when comparing TCR breadth between groups. Sourced from immuneACCESS, this table was stored by TCRdb with only in-frame sequences that have V and J called. A share of the clones is absent; for the studies checked, an unresolved V gene accounts for under half, and the remainder has no known explanation. V and J calls and clone size are copied from that table; D and trimming were computed from the DNA. This sample lists 350,000 to 450,000 clones; roughly four fifths were detected once. The ten largest account for about 7.4% of the sample.

Taken with the paper, the label for treatment or condition translates to: around 19 received Ad26.COV2.S at low or high dose, single or two shots; 5 received placebo; per-sample allocation not given. Repertoires of vaccine and placebo recipients were sequenced from samples collected on day 63 after the first injection. Between 29 July and 7 August 2020, Cohort 1b enrolled about 27 adults aged 18-55 years at one site in Boston, USA. Ad26.COV2.S consisted of a replication-incompetent adenovirus type 26 vector by which a prefusion-stabilized SARS-CoV-2 spike protein from the original Wuhan strain was expressed. Comments on this clone: Its antigen remains undetermined. Nothing much larger sits one base from this clone, and base qualities are not available.

The V end gives up 3 bases and the J end 0 bases, leaving 11 bases in the junction not matched to a gene. CDR1 and CDR2 are read off the germline V gene as SGHRS and YFSETQ. The CDR3, from cysteine to phenylalanine, totals 17 residues. Only the CDR3 portion is preserved as DNA: 51 bases, with reading frame beginning at the first base. This material consisted of peripheral blood, taken in a trial of Ad26.COV2.S vaccine versus placebo. The sequence derives from a person aged 18-60 years who received the Ad26.COV2.S COVID-19 vaccine or a placebo. This chain is built from TRBV5-1 and TRBJ2-7; TRBD1 lines up with 8 middle nucleotides. The DNA is TGCGCCAGCAGCTCCCAGGGGGCCGGGACGCGCTCCTACGAGCAGTACTTC. Its coded protein is CASSSQGAGTRSYEQYF.